This passage covers 21 T cell receptor beta chains from one sample sequenced in a study of shared clonotypes between healthy human individuals. TCRdb's copy holds only in-frame clones and misses some; the assay was immunoSEQ multiplex PCR. Of roughly 2.5 million clones in the sample, approximately 90% were seen once. Sequenced input: naive CD4+ T cells sorted from blood. Sample subset: CD45RA+ positively selected. These receptors came from a man aged 18 to 30 in good health.

The rearrangement joins TRBV20-1 to TRBJ2-1; no firm D call. Looked up from germline, CDR1 is DFQATT and CDR2 is SNEGSKA (reference sequence). The CDR3 sequence is 11 residues long. V dropped 3 bases and J dropped 9 bases, with 9 bases sitting between them. The CDR3 DNA reads TGCAGTGCTAGCCAGTCGTCTGAGCAGTTCTTC. It codes for CSASQSSEQFF.

With regard to this clone: This sample also contains other DNA sequences that code for the same CDR3. The chain has TRBV7-2 and TRBJ2-7; D is unresolved. V was pared by 4 bases and J by 4 bases, with 5 bases between. Germline V gives CDR1 SGHTA, CDR2 FQGNSA. The CDR3 is 11 amino acids. The CDR3 region is CASSSVYEQYF. CDR3 DNA sequence: TGTGCCAGCAGCTCGGTGTACGAGCAGTACTTC.

The chain links TRBV11-2 to TRBJ2-1; D is tentatively TRBD1 or TRBD2 (5 bases each). With 5 bases removed from V and 4 bases from J, the gap between germline ends came to 21 bases. Germline CDR1 SGHAT, CDR2 FQNNGV. There are 17 residues in the CDR3. In nucleotides, the CDR3 is TGTGCCAGCAGCCCCCGCGAGGGGCTGCGGGTATACAATGAGCAGTTCTTC. Its protein product is CASSPREGLRVYNEQFF.

The chain couples TRBV12-5 to TRBJ1-1; 10 bases align to TRBD1. The germline V gene has CDR1 LGHNT and CDR2 FRNRAP. V trimming: 1 base; J trimming: 1 base; junction bases outside the gene matches: 9. The length of the CDR3 is 18 residues. CDR3 DNA sequence: TGTGCTAGTGGTTTGGGACCGGGACAGGGGTCTAAGAACACTGAAGCTTTCTTT. It yields the protein CASGLGPGQGSKNTEAFF.

This chain connects TRBV7-2 to TRBJ2-1, with 7 bases that match TRBD2. The germline V gene has CDR1 SGHTA and CDR2 FQGNSA. The CDR3 has 16 residues. V lost 2 bases to trimming and J lost 5 bases; unmatched junction nucleotides: 9. Here the CDR3 DNA reads TGTGCCAGCAGCTTAAGGACTAGTCGATCCAACAATGAGCAGTTCTTC. The encoded protein is CASSLRTSRSNNEQFF.

To note about this clone: Other DNA sequences in the sample encode the same CDR3. The rearrangement joins TRBV7-3 to TRBJ2-1; TRBD2 might be the D (5 bases). The CDR3 totals 15 residues. Germline V gene data show CDR1 as SGHTA and CDR2 as FQGTGA. Trimming took off 3 bases at V and 3 bases at J, with 12 bases between the two ends. The CDR3 region has the DNA TGTGCCAGCAGCTTGACGGGGAGTAGCTACAATGAGCAGTTCTTC. It translates to CASSLTGSSYNEQFF. Full variable domain (missing parts from reference TRBV7-3 and TRBJ2-1): GAGVSQTPSNKVTEKGKYVELRCDPISGHTALYWYRQSLGQGPEFLIYFQGTGAADDSGLPNDRFFAVRPEGSVSTLKIQRTERGDSAVYLCASSLTGSSYNEQFFGPGTRLTVL.

The chain links TRBV7-2 to TRBJ2-5; D gene unclear. CDR3 length equals 14 residues. V gave up 5 bases and J gave up 1 base, with 11 bases separating them. In germline, CDR1 is SGHTA, CDR2 FQGNSA. CDR3 sequence (DNA): TGTGCCAGCAGCCCGCTGCCAAGCCAAGAGACCCAGTACTTC. This gives the protein CASSPLPSQETQYF.

The rearrangement uses TRBV7-8 and TRBJ1-1, with D hard to call. This CDR3 is 15 amino acids long. The V end was cut by 2 bases, the J end by 0 bases, with 10 bases between. Germline V lookup: CDR1 SGHVS, CDR2 FQNEAQ. The CDR3: CASSLREGMNTEAFF. CDR3 bases: TGTGCCAGCAGCTTAAGGGAGGGAATGAACACTGAAGCTTTCTTT. Together with reference TRBV7-8 and TRBJ1-1, the CDR3 gives the full variable domain: GAGVSQSPRYKVAKRGQDVALRCDPISGHVSLFWYQQALGQGPEFLTYFQNEAQLDKSGLPSDRFFAERPEGSVSTLKIQRTQQEDSAVYLCASSLREGMNTEAFFGQGTRLTVV.

The chain joins TRBV7-5 to TRBJ2-2; TRBD2, as called in the table, went unchecked against the DNA. TRBV7-5 is classified as a pseudogene. The CDR3 contains 13 residues. CDR3 region: CARHGGYTGELFF. CDR3 sequence (DNA): TGTGCCAGACATGGGGGGTACACCGGGGAGCTGTTTTTT.

The chain is built from TRBV9 and TRBJ2-7; TRBD2 aligns across 9 bases. The CDR3 runs 15 residues. CDR1 SGDLS and CDR2 YYNGEE come from the germline V gene. The V segment lost 0 bases and the J segment 2 bases; nucleotides outside the gene matches: 3. The DNA of the CDR3 is TGTGCCAGCAGCGTAGTCCCTAGCGGGACCTACGAGCAGTACTTC. Its protein is CASSVVPSGTYEQYF.

This rearrangement joins TRBV5-1 to TRBJ1-1; possible D gene TRBD1, 5 bases. The germline V gene has CDR1 SGHRS and CDR2 YFSETQ. Trimming took 4 bases from V and 0 from J, leaving 10 bases between them. The CDR3 has 14 amino acids. CDR3 bases: TGCGCCAGCAGCCTACCGGACATGAACACTGAAGCTTTCTTT. Protein sequence: CASSLPDMNTEAFF. Full variable domain (outside the CDR3, taken from reference TRBV5-1 and TRBJ1-1): KAGVTQTPRYLIKTRGQQVTLSCSPISGHRSVSWYQQTPGQGLQFLFEYFSETQRNKGNFPGRFSGRQFSNSRSEMNVSTLELGDSALYLCASSLPDMNTEAFFGQGTRLTVV.

The J gene is TRBJ1-6, the V gene TRBV27; 9 positions agree with TRBD1. CDR1 is MNHEY, CDR2 SMNVEV, per germline (reference sequence). This CDR3 spans 19 amino acids. The V segment lost 2 bases and the J segment 0 bases; nucleotides outside the gene matches: 8. The CDR3 region has the DNA TGTGCCAGCAGTTTAACCGGGACAGGGCAAAGCTCCTATAATTCACCCCTCCACTTT. It specifies CASSLTGTGQSSYNSPLHF.

V and J are TRBV30 and TRBJ2-5, with a possible D match to TRBD1 (6 bases). The CDR3 runs to 13 residues. CDR1 and CDR2 from the germline V gene are GTSNPN and SVGIG (reference sequence). V dropped 2 bases and J dropped 4 bases, with 11 bases sitting between them. This CDR3 is CAWSRGTSETQYF. The CDR3 DNA reads TGTGCCTGGAGTAGAGGGACATCAGAGACCCAGTACTTC.

This sequence joins TRBV29-1 and TRBJ2-7; D is unresolved. With 4 bases removed from V and 5 bases from J, the gap between germline ends came to 9 bases. The CDR3 totals 11 residues. The germline V gene encodes CDR1 SQVTM and CDR2 ANQGSEA. This CDR3 is CSVGESDEQYF. CDR3 coding DNA: TGCAGCGTTGGGGAATCCGACGAGCAGTACTTC.

The rearrangement uses TRBV5-3 and TRBJ2-6; D tentatively reads TRBD1 or TRBD2 (6 bases each). TRBV5-3 is labeled an ORF, and its function is uncertain. The CDR3 is 17 residues long. V was trimmed by 10 bases and J by 0 bases, leaving 20 bases between them. Here the CDR3 DNA reads TGTGCCCCAACCGGAGGGGGACCGAGCTCTGGGGCCAACGTCCTGACTTTC. Its protein is CAPTGGGPSSGANVLTF.

As concerns this clone: A much larger clone is a single base away; this may be a read error. The chain recombines TRBV5-8 with TRBJ2-5; D unclear. The CDR3 loop spans 11 amino acids. V was clipped by 2 bases and J by 6 bases, with 5 bases between them. The germline gives CDR1 SGHTS, CDR2 YDEGEE. CDR3 bases: TGTGCCAGCAGCTTAGAGAAGACCCAGTACTTC. Its translation is CASSLEKTQYF.

The rearrangement joins TRBV5-1 to TRBJ2-7, with 8 bases fitting TRBD2. This CDR3 is 15 amino acids long. Germline loops: CDR1 SGHRS, CDR2 YFSETQ. V shed 2 bases, J shed 1 base, and the junction held 5 bases outside the gene matches. CDR3 in DNA: TGCGCCAGCAGCTTTAGCGGGGTTCCTTCCTACGAGCAGTACTTC. Amino acid sequence: CASSFSGVPSYEQYF.

The V call is TRBV5-1, the J call TRBJ1-1; D is unresolved. Trimming took off 5 bases at V and 4 bases at J, with 9 bases between the two ends. This CDR3 region has 12 residues. The V gene's germline CDR1 is SGHRS and CDR2 YFSETQ. The CDR3 bases are TGCGCCAGCAGGAGGGAGGGCACTGAAGCTTTCTTT. Its protein is CASRREGTEAFF.

CDR3 loop: CASSITSGRRETQYF. CDR3 nucleotide sequence: TGTGCCAGTAGCATTACTAGCGGGAGGCGGGAGACCCAGTACTTC. The chain carries TRBV19 and TRBJ2-5; 12 bases match TRBD2. Germline V lookup: CDR1 LNHDA, CDR2 SQIVND (reference sequence). The CDR3 sequence is 15 residues long. V was pared by 6 bases and J by 5 bases, with 7 bases of the junction left unmatched.

This clone appeared once. The V call is TRBV6-5, the J call TRBJ2-7; D not resolved. This CDR3 has 14 residues. Per the germline V gene, CDR1 is MNHEY and CDR2 is SVGAGI. The germline V and J ends were trimmed by 8 bases and 6 bases, with 20 bases remaining between them. CDR3 DNA: TGTGCCAGCGTTCGTCCTAGTTCAGTTGGCGAGCAGTACTTC. Amino acids: CASVRPSSVGEQYF.

Here the CDR3 reads CASSGLNNYQPQHF. Here the CDR3 DNA reads TGTGCCAGCAGTGGTTTAAACAACTATCAGCCCCAGCATTTT. V usage is TRBV6-1 and J usage is TRBJ1-5; D unresolved. Looked up from germline, CDR1 is MNHNS and CDR2 is SASEGT. The CDR3 extends over 14 amino acids. Trimming took 4 bases from V and 5 from J, leaving 12 bases between them.